Following are 3 T cell receptor beta chains from one sample sequenced in a study of CD4+ T cells in melanoma. Sequencing used immunoSEQ multiplex PCR; TCRdb keeps in-frame clones, though not all of them. This table has some 16,000 clones, roughly 76% appearing once. The sequencing input was cells from a culture (not recorded whether cultured in vitro). These receptors originate from a human donor with melanoma.

The chain joins TRBV19 to TRBJ2-7; no reliable D call. The V and J ends lost 4 bases and 3 bases respectively, with 10 bases between them. The CDR3 is 13 residues long. Germline CDR1 reads LNHDA; CDR2 reads SQIVND (reference sequence). The CDR3 coding sequence is TGTGCCAGTAGTAGAAACCTTGTCTACGAGCAGTACTTC. Translated: CASSRNLVYEQYF.

This chain joins TRBV18 and TRBJ2-5; D gene ambiguous. CDR1 and CDR2 (germline): KGHSH, LQKENI. Trimming removed 0 bases at V and 5 bases at J, with 13 bases between. The CDR3 sequence is 15 residues long. CDR3: CASSPPVTVGETQYF. The CDR3 coding sequence is TGTGCCAGCTCACCACCGGTTACAGTAGGGGAGACCCAGTACTTC.

As for this clone: Compared with germline, one end of the junction differs, possibly owing to a read error. The same CDR3 also results from other DNA sequences found in this sample. This chain's CDR3 is CAWSVVGRVNSPLHF. The CDR3 DNA sequence: TGTGCCTGGAGTGTAGTTGGCAGGGTTAATTCACCCCTTCACTTT. The chain links TRBV30 to TRBJ1-6, with D possibly TRBD1 on 5 matching bases. CDR1 is GTSNPN, CDR2 SVGIG, per germline (reference sequence). The CDR3 totals 15 residues.